This T cell receptor (beta chain) appears in the sequencing data of a study of Graves' ophthalmopathy and Graves' hyperthyroidism. This clonotype was detected ten times or more. Amplification of the TCR beta CDR3 regions used RNA transcripts (as template). Second-round multiplex PCR came after a first-round RT-PCR that employed HTBI primers. TCRdb re-called the multiplex PCR reads with MiXCR, one entry per CDR3 protein. Of around 170,000 distinct CDR3 sequences listed, approximately 40% are singletons. This CDR3 comprises 15 residues. Trimming took off 2 bases at V and 1 base at J, with 12 bases between the two ends. The germline CDR1 and CDR2 sequences are MDHEN and SYDVKM.

The V and J genes are TRBV28 and TRBJ2-7; D is perhaps TRBD1 (5 bases). Sequenced material: peripheral blood. This clonotype originated in a woman aged 40 to 50 with Graves' ophthalmopathy. CDR3 sequence (DNA): TGTGCCAGCAGTTTAAGATACAGGTTTTCCTACGAGCAGTACTTC. It is translated as CASSLRYRFSYEQYF.